The TCR beta chain described here comes from a study of metastatic and nonmetastatic thyroid tumors. Overall study: Repertoires were compared across blood and tumor or nodule tissue from malignant and benign thyroid patients.

Via MiXCR, TCRdb re-called the PCR reads. This sample has several thousand clones, with about 31% found just once. All patients were treatment-naive before thyroid surgery. Broader study findings: Significantly higher TCR beta diversity was reportedly seen in malignant thyroid tumors than benign nodules, in blood and tumor.

The CDR3 spans 17 residues. Per the germline V gene, CDR1 is SNHLY and CDR2 is FYNNEI. The V gene end was trimmed by 4 bases and the J gene end by 2 bases; junction bases not matched to a gene: 11. Comments on this clone: Antigen unknown.

This chain connects TRBV2 to TRBJ2-3; 8 nucleotides match TRBD2. Sequenced material: adjacent normal tissue. This clonotype was sampled from a female donor with papillary thyroid cancer or a benign thyroid nodule (not recorded which). Some clones in this sample may be carry-over from other donors' samples. CDR3 amino acids: CASSVSGGGTPTDTQYF. The CDR3 DNA is TGTGCCAGCAGTGTCAGTGGCGGGGGGACCCCCACAGATACGCAGTATTTT. Looking up the rest from reference TRBV2 and TRBJ2-3 gives the full variable domain: EPEVTQTPSHQVTQMGQEVILRCVPISNHLYFYWYRQILGQKVEFLVSFYNNEISEKSEIFDDQFSVERPDGSNFTLKIRSTKLEDSAMYFCASSVSGGGTPTDTQYFGPGTRLTVL.